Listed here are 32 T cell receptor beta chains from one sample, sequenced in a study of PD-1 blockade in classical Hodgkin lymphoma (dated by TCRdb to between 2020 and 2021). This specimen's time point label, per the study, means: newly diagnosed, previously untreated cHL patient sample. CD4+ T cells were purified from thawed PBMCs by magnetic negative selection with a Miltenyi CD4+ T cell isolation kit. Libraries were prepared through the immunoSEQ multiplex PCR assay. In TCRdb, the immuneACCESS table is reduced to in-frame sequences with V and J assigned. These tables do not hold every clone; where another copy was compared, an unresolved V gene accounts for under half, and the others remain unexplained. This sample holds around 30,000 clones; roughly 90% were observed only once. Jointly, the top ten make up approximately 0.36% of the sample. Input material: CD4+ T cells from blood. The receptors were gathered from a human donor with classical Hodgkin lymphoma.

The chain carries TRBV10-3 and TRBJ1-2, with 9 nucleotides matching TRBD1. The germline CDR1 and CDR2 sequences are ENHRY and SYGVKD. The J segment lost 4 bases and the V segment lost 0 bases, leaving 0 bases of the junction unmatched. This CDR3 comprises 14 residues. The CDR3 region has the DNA TGTGCCATCAGTGAGTCGACAGGGGGCTATGGCTACACCTTC. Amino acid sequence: CAISESTGGYGYTF.

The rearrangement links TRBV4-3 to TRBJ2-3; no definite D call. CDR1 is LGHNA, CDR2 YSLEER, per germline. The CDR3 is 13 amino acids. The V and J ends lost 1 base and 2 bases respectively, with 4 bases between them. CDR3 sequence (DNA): TGCGCCAGCAGCCAAGCTATCACAGATACGCAGTATTTT. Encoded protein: CASSQAITDTQYF.

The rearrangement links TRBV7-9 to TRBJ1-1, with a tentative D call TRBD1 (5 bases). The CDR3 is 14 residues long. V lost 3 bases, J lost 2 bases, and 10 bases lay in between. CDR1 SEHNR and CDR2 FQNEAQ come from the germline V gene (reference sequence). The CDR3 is CASSFTGGNTEAFF. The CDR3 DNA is TGTGCCAGCAGCTTTACAGGCGGAAACACTGAAGCTTTCTTT.

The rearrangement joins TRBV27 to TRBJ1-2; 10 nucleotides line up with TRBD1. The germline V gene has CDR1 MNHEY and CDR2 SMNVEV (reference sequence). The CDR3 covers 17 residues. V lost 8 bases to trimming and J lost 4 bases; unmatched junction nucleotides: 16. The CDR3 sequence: CASFGGTGAPWGYGYTF. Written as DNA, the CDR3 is TGTGCCAGCTTTGGCGGGACAGGGGCTCCGTGGGGCTATGGCTACACCTTC.

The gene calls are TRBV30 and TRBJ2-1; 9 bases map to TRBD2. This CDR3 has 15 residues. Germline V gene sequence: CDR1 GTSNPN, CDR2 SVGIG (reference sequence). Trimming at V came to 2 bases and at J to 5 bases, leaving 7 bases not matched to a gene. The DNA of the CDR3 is TGTGCCTGGAGTCTTGGGCTAGCGGGGAACAATGAGCAGTTCTTC. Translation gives CAWSLGLAGNNEQFF.

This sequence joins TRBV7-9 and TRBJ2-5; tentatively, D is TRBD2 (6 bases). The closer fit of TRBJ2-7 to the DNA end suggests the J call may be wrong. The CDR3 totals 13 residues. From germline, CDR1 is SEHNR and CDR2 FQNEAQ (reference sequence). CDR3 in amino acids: CASSRESPYEQYF. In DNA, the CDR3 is TGTGCCAGCAGCCGGGAGTCTCCCTACGAGCAGTACTTC.

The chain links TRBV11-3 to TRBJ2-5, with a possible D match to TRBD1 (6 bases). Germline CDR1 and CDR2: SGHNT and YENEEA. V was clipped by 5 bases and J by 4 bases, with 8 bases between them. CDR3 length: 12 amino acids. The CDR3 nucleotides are TGTGCCAGCAGCCGGGACACAGAGACCCAGTACTTC. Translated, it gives CASSRDTETQYF.

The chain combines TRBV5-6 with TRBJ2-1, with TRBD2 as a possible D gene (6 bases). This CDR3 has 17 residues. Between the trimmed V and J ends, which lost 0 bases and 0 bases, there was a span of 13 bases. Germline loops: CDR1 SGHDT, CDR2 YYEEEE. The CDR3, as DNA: TGTGCCAGCAGCTTGGCCGTGGGGGGAACCTCCTACAATGAGCAGTTCTTC. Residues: CASSLAVGGTSYNEQFF. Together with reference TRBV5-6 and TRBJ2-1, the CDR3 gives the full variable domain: DAGVTQSPTHLIKTRGQQVTLRCSPKSGHDTVSWYQQALGQGPQFIFQYYEEEERQRGNFPDRFSGHQFPNYSSELNVNALLLGDSALYLCASSLAVGGTSYNEQFFGPGTRLTVL.

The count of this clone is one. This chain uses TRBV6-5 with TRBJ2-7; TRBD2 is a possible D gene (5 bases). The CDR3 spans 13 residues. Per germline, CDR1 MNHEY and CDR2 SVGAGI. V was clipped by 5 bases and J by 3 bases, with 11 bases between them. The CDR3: CASSPPGGYEQYF. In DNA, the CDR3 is TGTGCCAGCAGTCCCCCCGGAGGCTACGAGCAGTACTTC.

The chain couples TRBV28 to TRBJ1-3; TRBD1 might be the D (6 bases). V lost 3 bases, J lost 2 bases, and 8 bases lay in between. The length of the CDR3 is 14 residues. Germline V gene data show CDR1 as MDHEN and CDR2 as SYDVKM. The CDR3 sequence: CASSFPGAGNTIYF. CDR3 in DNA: TGTGCCAGCAGTTTCCCAGGGGCTGGAAACACCATATATTTT.

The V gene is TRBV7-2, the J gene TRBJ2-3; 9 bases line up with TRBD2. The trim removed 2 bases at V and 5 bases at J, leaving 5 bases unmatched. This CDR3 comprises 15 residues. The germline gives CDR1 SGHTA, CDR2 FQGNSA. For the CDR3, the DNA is TGTGCCAGCAGCTTAACGGCGGGAGGGAGAGATACGCAGTATTTT. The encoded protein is CASSLTAGGRDTQYF. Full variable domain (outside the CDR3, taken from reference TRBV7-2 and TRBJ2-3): GAGVSQSPSNKVTEKGKDVELRCDPISGHTALYWYRQSLGQGLEFLIYFQGNSAPDKSGLPSDRFSAERTGGSVSTLTIQRTQQEDSAVYLCASSLTAGGRDTQYFGPGTRLTVL.

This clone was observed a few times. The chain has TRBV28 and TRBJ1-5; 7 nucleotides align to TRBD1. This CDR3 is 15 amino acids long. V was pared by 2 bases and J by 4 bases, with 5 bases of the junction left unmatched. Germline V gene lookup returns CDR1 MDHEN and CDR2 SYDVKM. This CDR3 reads CASSLSQGGNQPQHF. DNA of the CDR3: TGTGCCAGCAGTTTAAGCCAGGGGGGAAATCAGCCCCAGCATTTT.

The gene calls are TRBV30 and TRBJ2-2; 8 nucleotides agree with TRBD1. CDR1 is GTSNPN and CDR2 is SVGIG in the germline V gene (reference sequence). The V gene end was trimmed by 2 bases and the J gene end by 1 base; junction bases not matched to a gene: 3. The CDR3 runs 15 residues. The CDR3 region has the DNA TGTGCCTGGAGTCCCGGGACAGGGAACACCGGGGAGCTGTTTTTT. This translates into CAWSPGTGNTGELFF.

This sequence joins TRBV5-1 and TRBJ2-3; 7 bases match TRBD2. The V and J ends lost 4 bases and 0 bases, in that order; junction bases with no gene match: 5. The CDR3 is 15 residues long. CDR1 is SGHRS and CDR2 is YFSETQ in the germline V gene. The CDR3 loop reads CASSPAGDSTDTQYF. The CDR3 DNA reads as TGCGCCAGCAGCCCGGCGGGGGATAGCACAGATACGCAGTATTTT. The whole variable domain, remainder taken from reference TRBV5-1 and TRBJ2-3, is KAGVTQTPRYLIKTRGQQVTLSCSPISGHRSVSWYQQTPGQGLQFLFEYFSETQRNKGNFPGRFSGRQFSNSRSEMNVSTLELGDSALYLCASSPAGDSTDTQYFGPGTRLTVL.

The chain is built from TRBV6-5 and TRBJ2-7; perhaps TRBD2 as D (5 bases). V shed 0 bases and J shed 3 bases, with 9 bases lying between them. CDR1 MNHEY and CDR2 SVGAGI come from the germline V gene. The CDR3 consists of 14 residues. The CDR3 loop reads CASSYSRTGYEQYF. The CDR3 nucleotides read TGTGCCAGCAGTTACTCCCGGACTGGCTACGAGCAGTACTTC.

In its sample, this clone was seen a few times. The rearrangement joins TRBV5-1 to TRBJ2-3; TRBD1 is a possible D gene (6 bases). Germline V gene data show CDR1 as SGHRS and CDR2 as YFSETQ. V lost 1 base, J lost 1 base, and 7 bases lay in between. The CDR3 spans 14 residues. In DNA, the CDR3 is TGCGCCAGCAGCTTGAAGGGGGGCACAGATACGCAGTATTTT. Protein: CASSLKGGTDTQYF. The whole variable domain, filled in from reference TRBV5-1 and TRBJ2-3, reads KAGVTQTPRYLIKTRGQQVTLSCSPISGHRSVSWYQQTPGQGLQFLFEYFSETQRNKGNFPGRFSGRQFSNSRSEMNVSTLELGDSALYLCASSLKGGTDTQYFGPGTRLTVL.

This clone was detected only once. The CDR3 loop is CASSWDLSFDNEQFF. Written as DNA, the CDR3 is TGTGCCAGCAGCTGGGACTTGAGCTTTGACAATGAGCAGTTCTTC. The genes are TRBV5-4 and TRBJ2-1, with D tentatively TRBD2 (6 bases). Trimming took 3 bases from V and 5 from J, leaving 15 bases between them. Germline V gives CDR1 SGHNT, CDR2 YYREEE (reference sequence). This CDR3 region has 15 residues. The full variable domain, completed using reference TRBV5-4 and TRBJ2-1, is ETGVTQSPTHLIKTRGQQVTLRCSSQSGHNTVSWYQQALGQGPQFIFQYYREEENGRGNFPPRFSGLQFPNYSSELNVNALELDDSALYLCASSWDLSFDNEQFFGPGTRLTVL.

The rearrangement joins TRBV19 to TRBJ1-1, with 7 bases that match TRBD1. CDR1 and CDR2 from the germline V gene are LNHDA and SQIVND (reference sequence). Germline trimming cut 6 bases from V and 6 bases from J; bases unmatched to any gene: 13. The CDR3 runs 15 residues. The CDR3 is CASRTGTEQGAEAFF. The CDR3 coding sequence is TGTGCCAGTAGGACTGGAACCGAGCAGGGGGCTGAAGCTTTCTTT.

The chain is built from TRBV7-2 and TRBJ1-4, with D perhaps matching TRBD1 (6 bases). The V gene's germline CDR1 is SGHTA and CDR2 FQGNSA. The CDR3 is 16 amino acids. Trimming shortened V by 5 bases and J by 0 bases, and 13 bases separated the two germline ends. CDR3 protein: CASSHGGGATNEKLFF. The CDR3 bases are TGTGCCAGCAGCCACGGAGGGGGTGCAACTAATGAAAAACTGTTTTTT.

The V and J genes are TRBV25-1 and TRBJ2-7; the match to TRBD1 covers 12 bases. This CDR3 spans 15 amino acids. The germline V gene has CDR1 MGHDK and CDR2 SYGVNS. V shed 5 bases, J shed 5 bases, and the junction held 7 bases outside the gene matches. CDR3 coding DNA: TGTGCCAGCAGTCCAGCGGGACAGGGGGCCCACGAGCAGTACTTC. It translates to CASSPAGQGAHEQYF.

DNA for the CDR3: TGTGCCAGCACCCGGCCGGAAGCAGGATGGGAAAGATATGGCTACACCTTC. Translating it yields CASTRPEAGWERYGYTF. The J gene is TRBJ1-2, the V gene TRBV5-4; D gene unclear. CDR1 SGHNT and CDR2 YYREEE come from the germline V gene (reference sequence). This CDR3 has 17 amino acids. The ends were cut back, 6 bases at V and 5 bases at J, with 26 bases in the middle.

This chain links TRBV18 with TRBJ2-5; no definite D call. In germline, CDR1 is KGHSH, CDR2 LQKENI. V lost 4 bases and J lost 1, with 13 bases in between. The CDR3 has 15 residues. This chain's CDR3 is CASSQMTVAQETQYF. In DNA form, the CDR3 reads TGTGCCAGCTCACAGATGACGGTAGCCCAAGAGACCCAGTACTTC.

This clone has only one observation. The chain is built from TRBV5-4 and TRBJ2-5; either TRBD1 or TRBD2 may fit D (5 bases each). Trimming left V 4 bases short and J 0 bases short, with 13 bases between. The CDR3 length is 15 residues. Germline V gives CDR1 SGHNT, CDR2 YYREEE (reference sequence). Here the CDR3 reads CASSTGAEDQETQYF. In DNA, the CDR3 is TGTGCCAGCAGCACCGGGGCGGAAGACCAAGAGACCCAGTACTTC.

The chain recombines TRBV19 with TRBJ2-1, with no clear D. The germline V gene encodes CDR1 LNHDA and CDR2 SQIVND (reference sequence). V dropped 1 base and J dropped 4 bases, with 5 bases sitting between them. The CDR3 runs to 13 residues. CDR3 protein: CASSIGLYNEQFF. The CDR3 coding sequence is TGTGCCAGTAGTATAGGGCTTTACAATGAGCAGTTCTTC.

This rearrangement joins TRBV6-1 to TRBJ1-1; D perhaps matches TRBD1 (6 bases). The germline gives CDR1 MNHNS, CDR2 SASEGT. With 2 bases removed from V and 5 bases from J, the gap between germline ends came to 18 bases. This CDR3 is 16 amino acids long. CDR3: CASSESLGGLGTEAFF. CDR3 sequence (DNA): TGTGCCAGCAGTGAAAGTTTGGGGGGGCTGGGGACTGAAGCTTTCTTT.

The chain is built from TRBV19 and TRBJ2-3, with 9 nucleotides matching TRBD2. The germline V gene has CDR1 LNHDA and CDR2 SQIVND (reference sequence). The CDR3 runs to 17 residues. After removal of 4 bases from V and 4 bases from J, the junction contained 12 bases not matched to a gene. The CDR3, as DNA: TGTGCCAGTAGTAATAGCGGGGGATCCGGGGTAGCAGATACGCAGTATTTT. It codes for CASSNSGGSGVADTQYF.

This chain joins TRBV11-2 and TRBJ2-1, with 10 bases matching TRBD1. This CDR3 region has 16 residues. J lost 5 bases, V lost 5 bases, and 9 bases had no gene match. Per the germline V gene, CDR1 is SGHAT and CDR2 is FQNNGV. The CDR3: CASSQARQGANNEQFF. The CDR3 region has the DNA TGTGCCAGCAGCCAAGCTCGACAGGGGGCTAACAATGAGCAGTTCTTC.

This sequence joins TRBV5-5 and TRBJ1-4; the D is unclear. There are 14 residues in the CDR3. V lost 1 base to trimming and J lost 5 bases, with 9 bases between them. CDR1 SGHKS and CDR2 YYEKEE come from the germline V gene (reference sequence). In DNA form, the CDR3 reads TGTGCCAGCAGCTTGATTCCGGAAAATGAAAAACTGTTTTTT. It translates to CASSLIPENEKLFF.

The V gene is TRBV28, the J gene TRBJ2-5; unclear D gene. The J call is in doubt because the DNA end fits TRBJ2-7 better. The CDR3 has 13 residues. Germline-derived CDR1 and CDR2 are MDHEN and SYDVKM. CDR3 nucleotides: TGTGCCAGCAGGCCCACAGCGCCATCCGAGCAGTACTTC. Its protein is CASRPTAPSEQYF.

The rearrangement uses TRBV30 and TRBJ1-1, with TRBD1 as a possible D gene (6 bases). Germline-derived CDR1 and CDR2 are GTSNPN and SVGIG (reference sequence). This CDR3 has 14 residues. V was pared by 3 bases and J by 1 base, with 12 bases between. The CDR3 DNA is TGTGCCTGGAGACCTCAGGGGTCGAACACTGAAGCTTTCTTT. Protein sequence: CAWRPQGSNTEAFF.

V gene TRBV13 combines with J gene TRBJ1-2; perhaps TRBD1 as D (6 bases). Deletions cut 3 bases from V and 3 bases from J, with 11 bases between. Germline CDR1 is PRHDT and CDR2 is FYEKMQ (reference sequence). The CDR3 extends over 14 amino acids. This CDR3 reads CASSFRDMYYGYTF. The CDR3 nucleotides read TGTGCCAGCAGCTTCCGGGACATGTACTATGGCTACACCTTC.

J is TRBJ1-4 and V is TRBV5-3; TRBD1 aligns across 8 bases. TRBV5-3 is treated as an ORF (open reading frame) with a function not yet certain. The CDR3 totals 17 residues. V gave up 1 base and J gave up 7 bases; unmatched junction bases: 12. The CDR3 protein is CARSLSCFITGGEKLFF. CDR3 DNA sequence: TGTGCCAGAAGCTTGAGTTGTTTTATAACAGGGGGTGAAAAACTGTTTTTT.